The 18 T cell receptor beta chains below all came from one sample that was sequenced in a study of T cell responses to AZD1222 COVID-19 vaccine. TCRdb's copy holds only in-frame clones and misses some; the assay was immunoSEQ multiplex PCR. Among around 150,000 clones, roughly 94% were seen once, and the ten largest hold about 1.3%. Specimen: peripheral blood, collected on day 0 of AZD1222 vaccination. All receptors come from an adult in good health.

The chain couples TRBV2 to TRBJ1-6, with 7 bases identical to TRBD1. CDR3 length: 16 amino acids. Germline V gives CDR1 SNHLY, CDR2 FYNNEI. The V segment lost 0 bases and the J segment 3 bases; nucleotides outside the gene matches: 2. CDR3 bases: TGTGCCAGCAGTGAAGCCTGGACAGGCTATAATTCACCCCTCCACTTT. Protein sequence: CASSEAWTGYNSPLHF.

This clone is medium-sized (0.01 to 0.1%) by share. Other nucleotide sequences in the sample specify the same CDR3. The CDR3 nucleotides read TGTGCCAGCAGCCAAGATGGAACCCACAATGAGCAGTTCTTC. Protein: CASSQDGTHNEQFF. This rearrangement joins TRBV4-2 to TRBJ2-1; D call uncertain. V lost 0 bases, J lost 5 bases, and 8 bases lay in between. CDR1 LGHNA and CDR2 YNFKEQ come from the germline V gene. This CDR3 has 14 amino acids.

CDR3 in amino acids: CASTRLLGDQETQYF. The CDR3 coding sequence is TGTGCCAGCACCCGACTATTGGGAGACCAAGAGACCCAGTACTTC. V gene TRBV21-1 combines with J gene TRBJ2-5; TRBD2 is the table's D call, not checked against the DNA. TRBV21-1 is flagged as a pseudogene. The CDR3 spans 15 residues.

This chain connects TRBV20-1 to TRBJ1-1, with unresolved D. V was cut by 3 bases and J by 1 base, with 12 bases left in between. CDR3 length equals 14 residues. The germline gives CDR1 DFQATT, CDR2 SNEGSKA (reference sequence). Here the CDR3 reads CSASRQHANTEAFF. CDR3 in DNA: TGCAGTGCTAGTAGGCAGCACGCGAACACTGAAGCTTTCTTT.

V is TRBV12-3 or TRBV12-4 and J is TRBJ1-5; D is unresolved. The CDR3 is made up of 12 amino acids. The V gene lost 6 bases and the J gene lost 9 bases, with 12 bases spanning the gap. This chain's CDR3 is CASRAGDRPQHF. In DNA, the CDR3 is TGTGCCAGCAGGGCCGGGGATCGGCCCCAGCATTTT.

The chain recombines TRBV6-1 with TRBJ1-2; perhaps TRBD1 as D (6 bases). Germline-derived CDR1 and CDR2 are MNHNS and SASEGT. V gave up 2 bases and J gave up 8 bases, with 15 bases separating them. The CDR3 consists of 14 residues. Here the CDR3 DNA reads TGTGCCAGCAGTGAAACAGGGTCTTTCTACGGCTACACCTTC. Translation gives CASSETGSFYGYTF.

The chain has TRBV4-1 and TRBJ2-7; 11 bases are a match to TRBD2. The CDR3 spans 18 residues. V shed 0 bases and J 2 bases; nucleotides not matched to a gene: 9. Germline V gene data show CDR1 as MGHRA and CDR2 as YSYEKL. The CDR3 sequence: CASSQDPPGTSGTYEQYV. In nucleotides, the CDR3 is TGCGCCAGCAGCCAAGATCCCCCCGGGACTAGCGGTACCTACGAGCAGTACGTC.

The CDR3 reads CASSQTGGEQYV. CDR3 nucleotide sequence: TGTGCCAGCAGCCAGACAGGGGGAGAGCAGTACGTC. The rearrangement uses TRBV5-6 and TRBJ2-7, with TRBD1 matching 9 bases. The junction had 3 bases not matched to a gene; V was cut back by 4 bases and J by 7 bases. The CDR3 has 12 amino acids. Germline assignment: CDR1 SGHDT and CDR2 YYEEEE.

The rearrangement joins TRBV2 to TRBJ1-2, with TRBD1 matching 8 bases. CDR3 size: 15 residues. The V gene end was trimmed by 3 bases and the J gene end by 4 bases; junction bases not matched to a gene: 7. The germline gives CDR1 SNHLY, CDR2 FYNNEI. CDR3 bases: TGTGCCAGCAGTGATTACACCGGGACAGGCTATGGCTACACCTTC. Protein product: CASSDYTGTGYGYTF.

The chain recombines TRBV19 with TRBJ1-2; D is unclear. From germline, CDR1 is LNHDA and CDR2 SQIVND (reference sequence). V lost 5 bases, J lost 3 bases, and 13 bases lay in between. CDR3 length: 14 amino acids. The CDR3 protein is CASSPWGRDYGYTF. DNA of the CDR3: TGTGCCAGTAGTCCCTGGGGTCGGGACTATGGCTACACCTTC.

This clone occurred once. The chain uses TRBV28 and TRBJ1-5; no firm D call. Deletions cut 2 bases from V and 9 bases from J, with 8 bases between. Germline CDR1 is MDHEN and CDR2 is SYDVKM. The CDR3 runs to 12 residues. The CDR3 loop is CASSLIITPQHF. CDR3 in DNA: TGTGCCAGCAGTTTAATCATAACGCCCCAGCATTTT.

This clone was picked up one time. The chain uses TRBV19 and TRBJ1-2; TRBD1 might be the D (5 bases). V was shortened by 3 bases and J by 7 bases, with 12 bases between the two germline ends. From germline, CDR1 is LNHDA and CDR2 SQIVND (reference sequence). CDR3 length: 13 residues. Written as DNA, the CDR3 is TGTGCCAGTAGTATGCAGGGATTTAGTGGCTACACCTTC. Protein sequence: CASSMQGFSGYTF.

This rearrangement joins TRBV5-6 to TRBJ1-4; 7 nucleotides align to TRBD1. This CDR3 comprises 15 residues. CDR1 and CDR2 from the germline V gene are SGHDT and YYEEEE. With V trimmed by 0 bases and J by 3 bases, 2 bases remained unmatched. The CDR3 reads CASSLAGGANEKLFF. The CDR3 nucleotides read TGTGCCAGCAGCTTGGCAGGGGGTGCTAATGAAAAACTGTTTTTT.

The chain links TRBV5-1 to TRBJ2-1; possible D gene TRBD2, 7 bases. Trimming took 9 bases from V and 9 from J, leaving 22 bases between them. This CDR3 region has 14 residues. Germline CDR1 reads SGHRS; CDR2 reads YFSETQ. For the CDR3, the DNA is TGCGCCACAAAGCGGGACATCGAAGGTGGTGAGCAGTTCTTC. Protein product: CATKRDIEGGEQFF. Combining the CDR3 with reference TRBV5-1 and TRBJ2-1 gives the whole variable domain KAGVTQTPRYLIKTRGQQVTLSCSPISGHRSVSWYQQTPGQGLQFLFEYFSETQRNKGNFPGRFSGRQFSNSRSEMNVSTLELGDSALYLCATKRDIEGGEQFFGPGTRLTVL.

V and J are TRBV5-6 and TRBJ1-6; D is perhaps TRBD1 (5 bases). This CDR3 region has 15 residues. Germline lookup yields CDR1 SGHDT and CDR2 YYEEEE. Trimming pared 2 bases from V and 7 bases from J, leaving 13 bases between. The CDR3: CASSFYRMGNSPLHF. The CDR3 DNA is TGTGCCAGCAGCTTTTACAGGATGGGAAATTCACCCCTCCACTTT.

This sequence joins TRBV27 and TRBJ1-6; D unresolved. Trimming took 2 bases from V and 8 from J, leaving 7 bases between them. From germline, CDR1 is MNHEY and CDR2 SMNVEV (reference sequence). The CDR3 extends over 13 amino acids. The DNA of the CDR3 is TGTGCCAGCAGTTTAAACGCCTATTCACCCCTCCACTTT. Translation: CASSLNAYSPLHF.

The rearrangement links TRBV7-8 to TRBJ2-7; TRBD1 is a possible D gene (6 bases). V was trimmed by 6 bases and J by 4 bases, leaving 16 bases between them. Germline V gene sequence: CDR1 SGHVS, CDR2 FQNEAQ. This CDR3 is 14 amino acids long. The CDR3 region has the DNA TGTGCCAGCAGTAAACAGGGCGCCCATTACGAGCAGTACGTC. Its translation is CASSKQGAHYEQYV.

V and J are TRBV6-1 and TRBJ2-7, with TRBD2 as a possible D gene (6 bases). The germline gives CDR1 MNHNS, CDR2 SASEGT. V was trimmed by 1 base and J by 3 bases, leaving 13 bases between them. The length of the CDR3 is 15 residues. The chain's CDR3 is CASSEVKSGDYEQYV. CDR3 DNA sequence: TGTGCCAGCAGTGAAGTGAAGTCGGGAGACTACGAGCAGTACGTC.